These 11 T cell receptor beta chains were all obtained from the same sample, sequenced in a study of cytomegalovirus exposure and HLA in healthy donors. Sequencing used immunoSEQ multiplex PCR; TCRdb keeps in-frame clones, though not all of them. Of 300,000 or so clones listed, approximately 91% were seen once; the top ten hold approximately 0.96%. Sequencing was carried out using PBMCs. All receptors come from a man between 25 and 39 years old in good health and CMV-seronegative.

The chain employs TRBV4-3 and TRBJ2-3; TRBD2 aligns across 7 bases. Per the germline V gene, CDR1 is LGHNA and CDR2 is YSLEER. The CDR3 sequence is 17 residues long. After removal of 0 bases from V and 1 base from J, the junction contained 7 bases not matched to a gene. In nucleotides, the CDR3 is TGCGCCAGCAGCCAAGATTCGCGGGGGATCGGCACAGATACGCAGTATTTT. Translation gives CASSQDSRGIGTDTQYF.

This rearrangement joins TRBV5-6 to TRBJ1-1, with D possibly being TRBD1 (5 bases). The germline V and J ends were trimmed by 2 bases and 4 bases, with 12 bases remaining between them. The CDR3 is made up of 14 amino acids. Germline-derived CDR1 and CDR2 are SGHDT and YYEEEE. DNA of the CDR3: TGTGCCAGCAGCTTAACTCGGGGGAGCACTGAAGCTTTCTTT. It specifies CASSLTRGSTEAFF.

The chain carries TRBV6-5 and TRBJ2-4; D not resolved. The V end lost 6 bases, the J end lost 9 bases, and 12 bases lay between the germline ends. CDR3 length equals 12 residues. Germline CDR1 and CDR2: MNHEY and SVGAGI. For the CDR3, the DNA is TGTGCCAGCAGGGGCGCGCAGGCCATTCAGTACTTC. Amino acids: CASRGAQAIQYF.

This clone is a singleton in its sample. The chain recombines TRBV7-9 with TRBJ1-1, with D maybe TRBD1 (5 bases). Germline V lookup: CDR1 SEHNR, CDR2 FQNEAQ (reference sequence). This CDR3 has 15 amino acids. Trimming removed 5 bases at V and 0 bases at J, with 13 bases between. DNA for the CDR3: TGTGCCAGCAGCATCACCGGGACTCTGAACACTGAAGCTTTCTTT. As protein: CASSITGTLNTEAFF.

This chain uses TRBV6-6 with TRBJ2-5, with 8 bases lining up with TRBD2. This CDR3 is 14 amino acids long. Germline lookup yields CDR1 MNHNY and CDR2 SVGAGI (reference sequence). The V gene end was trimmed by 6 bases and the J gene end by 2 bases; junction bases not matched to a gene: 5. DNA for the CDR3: TGTGCCAGCAGCCCCGGGGGGGGGCAAGAGACCCAGTACTTC. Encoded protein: CASSPGGGQETQYF.

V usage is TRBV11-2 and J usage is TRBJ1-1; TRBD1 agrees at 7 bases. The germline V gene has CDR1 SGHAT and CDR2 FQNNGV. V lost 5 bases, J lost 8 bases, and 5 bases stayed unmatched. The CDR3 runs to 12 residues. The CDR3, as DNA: TGTGCCAGCAGCACCCCAGGGGGGGAAGCTTTCTTT. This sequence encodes CASSTPGGEAFF.

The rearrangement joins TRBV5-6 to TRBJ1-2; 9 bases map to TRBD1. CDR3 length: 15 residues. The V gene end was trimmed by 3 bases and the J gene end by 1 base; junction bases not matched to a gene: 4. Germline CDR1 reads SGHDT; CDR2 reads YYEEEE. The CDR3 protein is CASSWDRAFNYGYTF. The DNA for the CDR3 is TGTGCCAGCAGCTGGGACAGGGCCTTTAACTATGGCTACACCTTC. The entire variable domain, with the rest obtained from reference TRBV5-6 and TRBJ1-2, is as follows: DAGVTQSPTHLIKTRGQQVTLRCSPKSGHDTVSWYQQALGQGPQFIFQYYEEEERQRGNFPDRFSGHQFPNYSSELNVNALLLGDSALYLCASSWDRAFNYGYTFGSGTRLTVV.

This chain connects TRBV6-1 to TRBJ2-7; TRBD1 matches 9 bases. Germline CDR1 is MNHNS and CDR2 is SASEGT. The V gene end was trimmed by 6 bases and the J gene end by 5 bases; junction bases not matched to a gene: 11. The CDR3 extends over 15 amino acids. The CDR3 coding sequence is TGTGCCAGCAGCCAAAGTACCGGGACAGGGCACGAGCAGTACTTC. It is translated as CASSQSTGTGHEQYF.

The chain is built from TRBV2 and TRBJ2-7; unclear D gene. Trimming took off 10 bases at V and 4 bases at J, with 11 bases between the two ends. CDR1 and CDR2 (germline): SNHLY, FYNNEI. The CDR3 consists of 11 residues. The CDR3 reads CATNRLYEQYF. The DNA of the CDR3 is TGTGCCACCAATCGACTTTACGAGCAGTACTTC.

CDR3 protein: CASSTTGGNSPLHF. The CDR3 nucleotides are TGTGCCAGCAGCACGACAGGGGGGAATTCACCCCTCCACTTT. This chain connects TRBV7-6 to TRBJ1-6; 9 bases are shared with TRBD1. The V segment lost 5 bases and the J segment 7 bases; nucleotides outside the gene matches: 3. This CDR3 is built from 14 residues. Germline V gene lookup returns CDR1 SGHVS and CDR2 FNYEAQ. The full variable domain, with the rest looked up from reference TRBV7-6 and TRBJ1-6, is GAGVSQSPRYKVTKRGQDVALRCDPISGHVSLYWYRQALGQGPEFLTYFNYEAQQDKSGLPNDRFSAERPEGSISTLTIQRTEQRDSAMYRCASSTTGGNSPLHFGNGTRLTVT.

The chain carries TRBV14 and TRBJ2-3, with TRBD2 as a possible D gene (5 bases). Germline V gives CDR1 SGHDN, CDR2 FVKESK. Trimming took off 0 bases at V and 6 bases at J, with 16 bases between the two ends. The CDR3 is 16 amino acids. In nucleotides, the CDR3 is TGTGCCAGCAGCCAAGATCGGGGTGCAGAGCGGGATACGCAGTATTTT. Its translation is CASSQDRGAERDTQYF. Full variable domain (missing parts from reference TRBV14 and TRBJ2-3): EAGVTQFPSHSVIEKGQTVTLRCDPISGHDNLYWYRRVMGKEIKFLLHFVKESKQDESGMPNNRFLAERTGGTYSTLKVQPAELEDSGVYFCASSQDRGAERDTQYFGPGTRLTVL.